The clone carrying this TCR beta chain was detected many times. Its antigen is currently unknown. Germline assignment: CDR1 KGHDR and CDR2 SFDVKD. The trim removed 5 bases at V and 8 bases at J, leaving 7 bases unmatched. The length of the CDR3 is 14 residues. These data come from a study of T cell repertoires in cytomegalovirus infection. For the study at large: CMV infection and matching HLA type were both indicated by public TCR beta signatures.

General study points: It was HLA-C-restricted CMV-specific TCR beta clonotypes that dominated the response ex vivo.

TCRdb reprocessed the reads with MiXCR, giving one entry per CDR3 protein. The table records about 300,000 distinct CDR3 sequences, around 9.1% of them present only once. The chain joins TRBV24-1 to TRBJ1-2; the match to TRBD1 covers 10 bases. The TCR comes from a human donor in good health (CMV status not recorded). Some clones in this sample may be carry-over from other donors' samples. Sequencing input: PBMCs. CDR3 sequence: CATSGDRGPGGYTF. CDR3 bases: TGTGCCACCAGTGGAGACAGGGGGCCTGGGGGCTACACCTTC.